This TCR beta chain is from a study of graft-versus-host responses after intestinal transplantation. Study information: Isolated intestinal, liver-intestinal, or multivisceral transplants had been given to the recipients. Tacrolimus plus steroids were given to all recipients for roughly 3 years, preceded by anti-thymocyte globulin induction.

The CDR3 extends over 15 amino acids. Germline V lookup: CDR1 MNHNS, CDR2 SASEGT. V dropped 6 bases and J dropped 4 bases, with 18 bases sitting between them. This clone was observed a single time. Its antigen is undetermined. The assay was immunoSEQ multiplex PCR, and TCRdb's table has in-frame clones only and misses some. The sample shows 90,000 to 120,000 clones, about 87% of them seen only once. The sequences come from unstimulated CD4+ T cells sorted from spleen or lymph node cells, collected before transplant. The source of this sequence is a human donor who was the organ donor for an intestinal transplant. The V gene is TRBV6-1, the J gene TRBJ1-2; maybe TRBD1 (5 bases). DNA for the CDR3: TGTGCCAGCAGCGGTAGGGGCCCAGAACGCTATGGCTACACCTTC. Translating it yields CASSGRGPERYGYTF.